These T cell receptor beta chains were read from a single sample in a study of shared clonotypes between healthy human individuals. TCRdb keeps only in-frame clones here, not all; method: immunoSEQ multiplex PCR. The sample consists of more than 1,200,000 clones, around 98.5% of them appearing once. Input material: naive CD4+ T cells sorted from blood. Receptors were obtained from a man aged 30-40 years in good health. CDR3s include the opening cysteine and the closing phenylalanine or tryptophan. A D gene is named only where the DNA matches it firmly. Some rows mark clone size as missing; the rest say once, few, many or name a class of expanded clone.

j_call clone_size v_call d_call cdr3_nt cdr3_aa
TRBJ2-7 - TRBV5-5 TRBD2 TGTGCCAGCAGCTTGGAAGTCGGGAGGGCTTCCGAGCAGTACTTC CASSLEVGRASEQYF
TRBJ1-5 - TRBV2 - TGTGCCAGCAGTGACAGGGAACGGAGCAATCAGCCCCAGCATTTT CASSDRERSNQPQHF
TRBJ2-3 - TRBV7-9 TRBD2 TGTGCCAGCAGCTCGGCGGGAGCGGATACGCAGTATTTT CASSSAGADTQYF
TRBJ2-5 - TRBV19 - TGTGCCAGTAGTATAGTGGGGGGGCCCGAGACCCAGTACTTC CASSIVGGPETQYF
TRBJ1-5 - TRBV19 TRBD1 TGTGCCAGTAGTGCAAAGACAGGGGGCGGTAATCAGCCCCAGCATTTT CASSAKTGGGNQPQHF
TRBJ1-2 once TRBV4-3 TRBD1 TGCGCCAGCAGCCAATACGCCGGGACAGGAGATAACTATGGCTACACCTTC CASSQYAGTGDNYGYTF
TRBJ2-2 - TRBV27 TRBD2 TGTGCCAGCAGTTTATTTAGCGGGAGGGCCCGGAACACCGGGGAGCTGTTTTTT CASSLFSGRARNTGELFF
TRBJ1-4 - TRBV7-8 - TGTGCCAGCAGCATCGAGGGTGGGCGTGAAAAACTGTTTTTT CASSIEGGREKLFF
TRBJ2-7 - TRBV15 - TGTGCCACCAGCAGACGTCTGGGGGCTTCCTACGAGCAGTACTTC CATSRRLGASYEQYF
TRBJ2-2 - TRBV9 TRBD2 TGTGCCAGCAGCAGGAGTATACGGGAGGGTCCCGGGGAGCTGTTTTTT CASSRSIREGPGELFF
TRBJ2-2 - TRBV7-9 TRBD2 TGTGCCAGCAGCTTAAAGCGGGAGGACCCCACCGGGGAGCTGTTTTTT CASSLKREDPTGELFF
TRBJ2-1 - TRBV7-9 TRBD2 TGTGCGGAGCAGAAGAAACTCCTGACGGCGGGGGACAATGAGCAGTTCTTC CAEQKKLLTAGDNEQFF
TRBJ2-7 - TRBV19 - TGTGCCAGTAGTATCGTGGGGACGGGGCGCGAGCAGTACTTC CASSIVGTGREQYF
TRBJ2-1 - TRBV6-6 - TGTGCCAGCAGTTTGGACGGAGTCAGTGAGCAGTTCTTC CASSLDGVSEQFF
TRBJ1-5 - TRBV28 - TGTGCCAGCAGTTCCAGTGTGCCGATACAGGGACGTCAGCCCCAGCATTTT CASSSSVPIQGRQPQHF
TRBJ1-1 - TRBV19 - TGTGCCAGTAGTATAGTGCACAGGGTAAACACTGAAGCTTTCTTT CASSIVHRVNTEAFF
TRBJ2-7 - TRBV5-1 - TGCGCCAGCAGCGTGGACAGACCTTACGAGCAGTACTTC CASSVDRPYEQYF
TRBJ2-2 - TRBV11-3 - TGTGCCAGCAGCTTTGGCGGAGGCATCACCGGGGAGCTGTTTTTT CASSFGGGITGELFF
TRBJ2-5 - TRBV5-4 TRBD2 TGTGCCAGCAGCTCTCTGACTAGCGGGAGGGCCCGTGAGACCCAGTACTTC CASSSLTSGRARETQYF
TRBJ2-1 - TRBV5-4 TRBD2 TGTGCCAGCGTAGGAGGGGGGGCGGGAGGCCAGATTTTGTACAATGAGCAGTTCTTC CASVGGGAGGQILYNEQFF
TRBJ2-5 - TRBV6-1 - TGTGCCAGCACTTGGTTAGAGACCCAGTACTTC CASTWLETQYF
TRBJ2-2 - TRBV28 TRBD2 TGTGCCAGCAGTTTTCTTAGCGGGAGGGGGAACACCGGGGAGCTGTTTTTT CASSFLSGRGNTGELFF
TRBJ2-6 - TRBV27 - TGTGCCAGCAGTTTATCGCTCTGGCAGGGCCAAGGAGGGGCCAACGTCCTGACTTTC CASSLSLWQGQGGANVLTF
TRBJ2-7 once TRBV7-6 TRBD2 TGTGCCAGCAGCTTACGATCCGGTAGCGGGAGTGGCACCTACGAGCAGTACTTC CASSLRSGSGSGTYEQYF
TRBJ1-1 - TRBV7-9 - TGTGCCAGCAGCGGGACTGGGGGGAACACTGAAGCTTTCTTT CASSGTGGNTEAFF
TRBJ2-7 - TRBV5-4 - TGTGCCAGCAGCTCCAGACAGAAGGCAGCCTACGAGCAGTACTTC CASSSRQKAAYEQYF
TRBJ2-1 - TRBV5-1 - TGCGCCAGCAGCTTGGACAGGGTGAACAATGAGCAGTTCTTC CASSLDRVNNEQFF
TRBJ2-7 few TRBV19 - TGTGCCAGTAGTACCCTAATCCCGGGCTACGAGCAGTACTTC CASSTLIPGYEQYF
TRBJ2-7 - TRBV29-1 TRBD1 TGCAGCGTTACTGGGACAGGCCACGAGCAGTACTTC CSVTGTGHEQYF
TRBJ2-7 - TRBV6-5 TRBD1 TGTGCCAGCAGTGACGTACAGGGGGTTCAGTACTTC CASSDVQGVQYF
TRBJ2-1 - TRBV9 TRBD2 TGTGCCAGCAGCGTAGACACTAGCGGGGCCAGGAAGCAGTTCTTC CASSVDTSGARKQFF
TRBJ2-1 - TRBV7-9 TRBD2 TGTGCCAGCAGACCCAATAGGACTAGCGGGAGAGGTGAGCAGTTCTTC CASRPNRTSGRGEQFF